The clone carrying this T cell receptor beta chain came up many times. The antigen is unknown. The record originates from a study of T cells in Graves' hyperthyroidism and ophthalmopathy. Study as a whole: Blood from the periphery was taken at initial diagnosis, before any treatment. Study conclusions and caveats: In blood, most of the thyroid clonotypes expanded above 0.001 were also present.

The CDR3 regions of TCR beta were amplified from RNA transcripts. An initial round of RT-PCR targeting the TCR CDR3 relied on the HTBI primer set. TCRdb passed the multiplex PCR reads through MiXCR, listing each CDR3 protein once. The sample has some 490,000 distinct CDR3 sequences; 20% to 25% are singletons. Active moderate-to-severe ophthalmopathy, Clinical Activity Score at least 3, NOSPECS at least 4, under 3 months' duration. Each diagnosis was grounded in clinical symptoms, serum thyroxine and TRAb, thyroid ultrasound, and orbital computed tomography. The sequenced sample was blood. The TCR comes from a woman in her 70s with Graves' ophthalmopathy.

The CDR3, as DNA: TGTGCCAGCAGCGCCAGCCTTTACGAGCAGTACTTC. Protein product: CASSASLYEQYF. The genes are TRBV7-2 and TRBJ2-7; D remains unclear. Between the trimmed V and J ends, which lost 5 bases and 4 bases, there was a span of 9 bases. Germline-derived CDR1 and CDR2 are SGHTA and FQGNSA. The CDR3 spans 12 residues.